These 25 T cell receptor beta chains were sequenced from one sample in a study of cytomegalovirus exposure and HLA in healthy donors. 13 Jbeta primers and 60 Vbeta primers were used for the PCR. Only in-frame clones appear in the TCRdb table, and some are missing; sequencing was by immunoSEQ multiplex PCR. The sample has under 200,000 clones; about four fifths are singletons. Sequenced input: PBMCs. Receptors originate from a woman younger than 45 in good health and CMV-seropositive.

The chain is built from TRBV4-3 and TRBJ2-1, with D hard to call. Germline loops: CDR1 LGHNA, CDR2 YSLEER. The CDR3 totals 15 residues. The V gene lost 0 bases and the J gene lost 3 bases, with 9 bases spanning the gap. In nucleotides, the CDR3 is TGCGCCAGCAGCCAAGATCTAATTGACTACAATGAGCAGTTCTTC. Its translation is CASSQDLIDYNEQFF.

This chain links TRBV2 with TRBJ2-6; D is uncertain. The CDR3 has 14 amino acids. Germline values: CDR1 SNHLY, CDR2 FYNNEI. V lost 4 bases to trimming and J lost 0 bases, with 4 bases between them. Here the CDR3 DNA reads TGTGCCAGCAGTGTAGTCTCTGGGGCCAACGTCCTGACTTTC. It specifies CASSVVSGANVLTF.

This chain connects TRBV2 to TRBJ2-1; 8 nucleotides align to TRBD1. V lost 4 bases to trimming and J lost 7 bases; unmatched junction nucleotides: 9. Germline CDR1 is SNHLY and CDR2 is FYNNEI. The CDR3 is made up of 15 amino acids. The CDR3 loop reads CASSVGQARSNEQFF. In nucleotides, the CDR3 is TGTGCCAGCAGTGTGGGACAGGCTCGCTCAAATGAGCAGTTCTTC.

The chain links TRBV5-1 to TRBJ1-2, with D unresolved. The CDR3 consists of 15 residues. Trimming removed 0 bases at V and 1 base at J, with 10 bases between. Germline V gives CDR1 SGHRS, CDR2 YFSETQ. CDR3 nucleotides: TGCGCCAGCAGCTTGGTGGTTGGCAGTAACTATGGCTACACCTTC. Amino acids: CASSLVVGSNYGYTF.

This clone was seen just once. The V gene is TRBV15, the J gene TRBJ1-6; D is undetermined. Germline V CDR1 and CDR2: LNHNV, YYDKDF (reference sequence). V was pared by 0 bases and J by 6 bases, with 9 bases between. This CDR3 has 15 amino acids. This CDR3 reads CATSRDRLANSPLHF. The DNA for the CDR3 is TGTGCCACCAGCAGAGACAGGTTGGCTAATTCACCCCTCCACTTT.

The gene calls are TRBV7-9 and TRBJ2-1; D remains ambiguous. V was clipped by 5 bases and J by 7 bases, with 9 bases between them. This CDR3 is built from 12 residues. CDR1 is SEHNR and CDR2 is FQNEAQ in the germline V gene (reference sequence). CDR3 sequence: CASSINVNEQFF. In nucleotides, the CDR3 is TGTGCCAGCAGCATTAATGTAAATGAGCAGTTCTTC. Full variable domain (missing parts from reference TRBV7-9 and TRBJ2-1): DTGVSQNPRHKITKRGQNVTFRCDPISEHNRLYWYRQTLGQGPEFLTYFQNEAQLEKSRLLSDRFSAERPKGSFSTLEIQRTEQGDSAMYLCASSINVNEQFFGPGTRLTVL.

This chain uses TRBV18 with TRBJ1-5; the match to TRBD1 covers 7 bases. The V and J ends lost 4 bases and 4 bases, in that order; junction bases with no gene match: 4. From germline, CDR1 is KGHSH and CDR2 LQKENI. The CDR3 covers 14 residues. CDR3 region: CASSLQGGNQPQHF. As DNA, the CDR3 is TGTGCCAGCTCACTTCAGGGGGGTAATCAGCCCCAGCATTTT.

DNA for the CDR3: TGTGCCAGCAGCTTGGCAGAAATCTTCTTGGGCTACACCTTC. The encoded protein is CASSLAEIFLGYTF. The chain links TRBV7-9 to TRBJ1-2; no clear D gene. Trimming took 3 bases from V and 8 from J, leaving 16 bases between them. The germline CDR1 and CDR2 sequences are SEHNR and FQNEAQ (reference sequence). CDR3 length equals 14 residues.

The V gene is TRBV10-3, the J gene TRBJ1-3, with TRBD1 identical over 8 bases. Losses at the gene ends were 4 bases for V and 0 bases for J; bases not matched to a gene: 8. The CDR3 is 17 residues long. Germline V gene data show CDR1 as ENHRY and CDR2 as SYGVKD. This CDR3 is CAISALGQESSGNTIYF. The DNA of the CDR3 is TGTGCCATCAGTGCCCTGGGACAGGAGAGCTCTGGAAACACCATATATTTT.

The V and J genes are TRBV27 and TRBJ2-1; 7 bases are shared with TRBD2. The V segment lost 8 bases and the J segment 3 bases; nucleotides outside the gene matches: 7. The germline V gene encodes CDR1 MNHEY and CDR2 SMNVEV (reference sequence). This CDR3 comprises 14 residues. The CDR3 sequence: CASAASGIYNEQFF. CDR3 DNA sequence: TGTGCCAGCGCCGCCAGCGGGATCTACAATGAGCAGTTCTTC.

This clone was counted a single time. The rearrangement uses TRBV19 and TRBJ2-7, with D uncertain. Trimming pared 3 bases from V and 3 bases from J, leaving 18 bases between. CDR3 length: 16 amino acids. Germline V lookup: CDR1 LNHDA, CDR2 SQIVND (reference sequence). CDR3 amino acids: CASSIGIRRIRYEQYF. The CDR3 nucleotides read TGTGCCAGTAGTATCGGTATACGGCGGATCCGCTACGAGCAGTACTTC.

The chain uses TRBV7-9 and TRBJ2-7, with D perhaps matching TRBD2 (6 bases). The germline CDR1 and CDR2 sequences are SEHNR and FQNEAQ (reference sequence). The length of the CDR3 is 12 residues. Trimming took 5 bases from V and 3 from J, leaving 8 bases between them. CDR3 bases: TGTGCCAGCAGCGCGCGGGACTACGAGCAGTACTTC. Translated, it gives CASSARDYEQYF.

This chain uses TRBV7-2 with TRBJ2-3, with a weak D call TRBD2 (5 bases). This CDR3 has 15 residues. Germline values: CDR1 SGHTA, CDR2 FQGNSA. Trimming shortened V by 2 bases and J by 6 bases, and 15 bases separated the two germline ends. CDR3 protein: CASSLRSGIMDTQYF. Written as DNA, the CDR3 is TGTGCCAGCAGCTTACGGTCGGGGATTATGGATACGCAGTATTTT.

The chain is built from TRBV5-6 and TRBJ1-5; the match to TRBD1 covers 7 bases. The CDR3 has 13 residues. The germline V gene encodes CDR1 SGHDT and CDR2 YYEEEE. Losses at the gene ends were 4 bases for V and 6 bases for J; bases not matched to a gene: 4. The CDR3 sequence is CASSRTGGQPQHF. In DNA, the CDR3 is TGTGCCAGCAGCCGGACAGGCGGTCAGCCCCAGCATTTT. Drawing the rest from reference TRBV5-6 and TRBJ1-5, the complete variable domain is DAGVTQSPTHLIKTRGQQVTLRCSPKSGHDTVSWYQQALGQGPQFIFQYYEEEERQRGNFPDRFSGHQFPNYSSELNVNALLLGDSALYLCASSRTGGQPQHFGDGTRLSIL.

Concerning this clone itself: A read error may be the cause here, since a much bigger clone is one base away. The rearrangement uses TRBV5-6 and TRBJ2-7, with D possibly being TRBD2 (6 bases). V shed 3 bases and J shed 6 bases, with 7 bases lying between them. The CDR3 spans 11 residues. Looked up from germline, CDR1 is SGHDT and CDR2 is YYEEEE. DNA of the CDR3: TGTGCCAGCAGCTCGGGGGTCGAGCAGTACTTC. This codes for CASSSGVEQYF.

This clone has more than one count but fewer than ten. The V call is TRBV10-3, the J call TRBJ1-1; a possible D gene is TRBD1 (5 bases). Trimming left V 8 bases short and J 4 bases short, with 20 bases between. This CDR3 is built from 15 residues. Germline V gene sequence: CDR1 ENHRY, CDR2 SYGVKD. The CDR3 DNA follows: TGTGCCATCGGGGGTTGGGAGGGAAGCGGCACTGAAGCTTTCTTT. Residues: CAIGGWEGSGTEAFF.

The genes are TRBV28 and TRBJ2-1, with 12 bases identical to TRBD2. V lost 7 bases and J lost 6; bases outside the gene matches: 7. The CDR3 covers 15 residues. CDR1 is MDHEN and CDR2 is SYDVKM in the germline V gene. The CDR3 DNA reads TGTGCCAGCACCCTGCGACTAGCGGGAGTCAATGAGCAGTTCTTC. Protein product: CASTLRLAGVNEQFF.

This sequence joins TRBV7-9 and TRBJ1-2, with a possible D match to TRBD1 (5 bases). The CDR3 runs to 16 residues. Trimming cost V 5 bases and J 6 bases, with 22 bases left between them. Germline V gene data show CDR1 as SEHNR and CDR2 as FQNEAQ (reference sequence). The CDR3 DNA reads TGTGCCAGCAGCCAACTAAACGACAGAGAAAGTCATGGCTACACCTTC. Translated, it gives CASSQLNDRESHGYTF.

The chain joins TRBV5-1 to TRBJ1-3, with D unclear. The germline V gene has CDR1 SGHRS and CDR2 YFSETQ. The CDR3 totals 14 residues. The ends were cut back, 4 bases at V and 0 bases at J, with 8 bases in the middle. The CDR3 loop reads CASSIGVSGNTIYF. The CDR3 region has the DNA TGCGCCAGCAGCATCGGTGTCTCTGGAAACACCATATATTTT. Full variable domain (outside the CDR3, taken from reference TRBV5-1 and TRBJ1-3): KAGVTQTPRYLIKTRGQQVTLSCSPISGHRSVSWYQQTPGQGLQFLFEYFSETQRNKGNFPGRFSGRQFSNSRSEMNVSTLELGDSALYLCASSIGVSGNTIYFGEGSWLTVV.

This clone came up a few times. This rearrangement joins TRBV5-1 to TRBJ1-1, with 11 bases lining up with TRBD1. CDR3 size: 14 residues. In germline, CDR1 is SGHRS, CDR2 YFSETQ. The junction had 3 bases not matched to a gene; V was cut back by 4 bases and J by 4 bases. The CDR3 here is CASSTGQGVTEAFF. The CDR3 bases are TGCGCCAGCAGCACGGGACAGGGGGTCACTGAAGCTTTCTTT.

CDR3 DNA: TGTGCCAGCAGCGCTAGCGGGAACCCCTACAATGAGCAGTTCTTC. It translates to CASSASGNPYNEQFF. The chain joins TRBV9 to TRBJ2-1; 9 bases are shared with TRBD2. This CDR3 comprises 15 residues. V shed 3 bases, J shed 2 bases, and the junction held 3 bases outside the gene matches. Germline-derived CDR1 and CDR2 are SGDLS and YYNGEE.

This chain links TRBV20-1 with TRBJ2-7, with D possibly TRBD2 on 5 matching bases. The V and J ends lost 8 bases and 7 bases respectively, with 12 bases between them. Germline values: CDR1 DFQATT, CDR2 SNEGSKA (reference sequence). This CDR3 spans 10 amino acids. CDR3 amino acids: CSLREFEQYF. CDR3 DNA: TGCAGTCTAAGGGAGTTTGAGCAGTACTTC.

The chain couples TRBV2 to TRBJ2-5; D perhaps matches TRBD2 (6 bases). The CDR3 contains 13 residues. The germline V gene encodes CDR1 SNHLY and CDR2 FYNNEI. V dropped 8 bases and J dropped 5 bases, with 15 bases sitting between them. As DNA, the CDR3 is TGTGCCAGCTTGGGACTCCAACCTGAGACCCAGTACTTC. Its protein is CASLGLQPETQYF. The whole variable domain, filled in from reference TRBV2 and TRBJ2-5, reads EPEVTQTPSHQVTQMGQEVILRCVPISNHLYFYWYRQILGQKVEFLVSFYNNEISEKSEIFDDQFSVERPDGSNFTLKIRSTKLEDSAMYFCASLGLQPETQYFGPGTRLLVL.

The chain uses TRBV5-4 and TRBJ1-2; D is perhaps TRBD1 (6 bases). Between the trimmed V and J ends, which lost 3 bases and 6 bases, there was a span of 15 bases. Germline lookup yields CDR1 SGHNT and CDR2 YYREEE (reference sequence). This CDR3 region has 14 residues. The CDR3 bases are TGTGCCAGCAGCTCCAACAGGGTCTGGGATGGCTACACCTTC. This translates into CASSSNRVWDGYTF.

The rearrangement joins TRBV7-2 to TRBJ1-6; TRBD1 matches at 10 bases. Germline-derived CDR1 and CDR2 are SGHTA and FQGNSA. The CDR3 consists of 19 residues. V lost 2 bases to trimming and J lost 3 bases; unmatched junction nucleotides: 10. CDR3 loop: CASSLQGLGDRGYNSPLHF. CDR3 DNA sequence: TGTGCCAGCAGCTTACAGGGGCTTGGGGACAGGGGCTATAATTCACCCCTCCACTTT.